The 7 T cell receptor beta chains below come from one sample, sequenced in a study of blood T cell repertoires in COVID-19. Profiling relied on immunoSEQ multiplex PCR, and the TCRdb table lists in-frame clones only, not all of them. The sample lists about 350,000 clones, about 90% occurring once. The sample was PBMCs or T cells enriched from blood (not recorded which). These receptors all stem from a woman younger than 45 who had recovered from COVID-19.

CDR3 nucleotide sequence: TGTGCCAGCAGCCCGGGGACTAGCATGACAGATACGCAGTATTTT. It codes for CASSPGTSMTDTQYF. The genes are TRBV5-4 and TRBJ2-3; 9 bases are shared with TRBD2. Germline values: CDR1 SGHNT, CDR2 YYREEE (reference sequence). This CDR3 region has 15 residues. V shed 4 bases, J shed 3 bases, and the junction held 6 bases outside the gene matches.

This clone was recorded once. The DNA for the CDR3 is TGTGCCAGCCAACGAGGTTCGGAGACCCAGTACTTC. Its translation is CASQRGSETQYF. The chain couples TRBV2 to TRBJ2-5, with unresolved D. Trimming took 8 bases from V and 5 from J, leaving 12 bases between them. Germline V gene data show CDR1 as SNHLY and CDR2 as FYNNEI. The CDR3 sequence is 12 residues long.

Written as DNA, the CDR3 is TGTGCCAGCTCTGACGAGGGAACTGTTTACAATGAGCAGTTCTTC. Residues: CASSDEGTVYNEQFF. The chain couples TRBV6-5 to TRBJ2-1, with D maybe TRBD2 (5 bases). Germline values: CDR1 MNHEY, CDR2 SVGAGI. V was pared by 8 bases and J by 4 bases, with 18 bases between. The CDR3 runs 15 residues.

The chain uses TRBV7-8 and TRBJ2-7; 8 positions match TRBD2. With V trimmed by 7 bases and J by 2 bases, 7 bases remained unmatched. Germline V gene sequence: CDR1 SGHVS, CDR2 FQNEAQ. The CDR3 length is 14 residues. CDR3 in amino acids: CASNLREGTYEQYF. The CDR3 nucleotides read TGTGCCAGCAACCTCCGGGAGGGCACCTACGAGCAGTACTTC.

This clone appeared a single time. The gene calls are TRBV5-5 and TRBJ1-2; weak D call: TRBD1 (5 bases). The CDR3 runs to 16 residues. With 4 bases removed from V and 7 bases from J, the gap between germline ends came to 23 bases. Germline V gene lookup returns CDR1 SGHKS and CDR2 YYEKEE (reference sequence). The CDR3 nucleotides are TGTGCCAGCAGCCAAGAACCGCAGGGATCCCGTAGTGGCTACACCTTC. Translating gives CASSQEPQGSRSGYTF.

This clone showed up just a few times. In DNA, the CDR3 is TGTGCCAGCAGCAACAGGAGACTCCAAGAGACCCAGTACTTC. Translating it yields CASSNRRLQETQYF. The gene calls are TRBV7-6 and TRBJ2-5, with D maybe TRBD1 (5 bases). This CDR3 is built from 14 residues. Trimming cost V 5 bases and J 1 base, with 11 bases left between them. Per germline, CDR1 SGHVS and CDR2 FNYEAQ.

The genes are TRBV28 and TRBJ2-7; TRBD1 agrees at 9 bases. V trimming: 3 bases; J trimming: 2 bases; junction bases outside the gene matches: 8. Germline CDR1 is MDHEN and CDR2 is SYDVKM. The CDR3 runs 16 residues. Here the CDR3 reads CASSFTGGPWPYEQYF. The CDR3 region has the DNA TGTGCCAGCAGTTTCACAGGGGGCCCATGGCCCTACGAGCAGTACTTC.